The 28 T cell receptor beta chains reported below all come from one sample, sequenced in a study of T cell repertoires in cytomegalovirus infection. TCRdb re-called the reads with MiXCR, one entry per CDR3 protein. There are some 160,000 distinct CDR3 sequences in the sample; 15% to 20% occur only once, and roughly 20% lies in the top ten. The sequenced material came from CD8+ T cells from PBMCs. The receptors shown here come from a human donor in good health (CMV status not recorded). Some clones in this sample may be carry-over from other donors' samples.

This clonotype was detected a few times. The J gene is TRBJ1-2, the V gene TRBV7-9; D remains ambiguous. V lost 7 bases and J lost 0, with 9 bases in between. CDR1 and CDR2 from the germline V gene are SEHNR and FQNEAQ (reference sequence). There are 13 residues in the CDR3. The CDR3 region is CASTHAPNYGYTF. The CDR3 DNA follows: TGTGCCAGCACCCACGCCCCTAACTATGGCTACACCTTC. The full variable domain, rest sourced from reference TRBV7-9 and TRBJ1-2, is DTGVSQNPRHKITKRGQNVTFRCDPISEHNRLYWYRQTLGQGPEFLTYFQNEAQLEKSRLLSDRFSAERPKGSFSTLEIQRTEQGDSAMYLCASTHAPNYGYTFGSGTRLTVV.

This clonotype turned up a few times. The CDR3 bases are TGTGCCAGCAGCTTGACTAGCGGGTATAACGAGCAGTACTTC. Amino acid sequence: CASSLTSGYNEQYF. The V gene is TRBV7-8, the J gene TRBJ2-7; 10 bases map to TRBD2. V was clipped by 3 bases and J by 5 bases; unmatched bases: 4. Germline CDR1 is SGHVS and CDR2 is FQNEAQ. The CDR3 totals 14 residues.

This clonotype was seen a few times. This chain connects TRBV7-8 to TRBJ2-5; TRBD2 is a possible D gene (6 bases). Germline-derived CDR1 and CDR2 are SGHVS and FQNEAQ. The CDR3 covers 17 residues. V dropped 1 base and J dropped 1 base, with 16 bases sitting between them. CDR3 coding DNA: TGTGCCAGCAGCTTAGTCTCCTTAGGGGAGGTCCAAGAGACCCAGTACTTC. Its protein is CASSLVSLGEVQETQYF.

This clonotype turned up a few times. J is TRBJ2-1 and V is TRBV6-5; no clear D gene. This CDR3 has 15 residues. In germline, CDR1 is MNHEY, CDR2 SVGAGI. Trimming took 8 bases from V and 0 from J, leaving 14 bases between them. This CDR3 reads CASRITVSSYNEQFF. In nucleotides, the CDR3 is TGTGCCAGCCGAATAACAGTTAGCTCCTACAATGAGCAGTTCTTC.

The chain recombines TRBV28 with TRBJ2-7; 10 bases fit TRBD2. Losses at the gene ends were 1 base for V and 5 bases for J; bases not matched to a gene: 2. In germline, CDR1 is MDHEN, CDR2 SYDVKM. The CDR3 loop spans 14 amino acids. CDR3: CASSLSGTSDEQYF. Written as DNA, the CDR3 is TGTGCCAGCAGTTTATCAGGGACTAGCGACGAGCAGTACTTC.

Here the CDR3 DNA reads TGTGCCAGCAGCTTAGGGAAGGGAGATCGATACAATGAGCAGTTCTTC. It translates to CASSLGKGDRYNEQFF. The rearrangement joins TRBV7-6 to TRBJ2-1, with D tentatively TRBD2 (5 bases). The CDR3 contains 16 residues. The V gene lost 1 base and the J gene lost 4 bases, with 14 bases spanning the gap. The V gene's germline CDR1 is SGHVS and CDR2 FNYEAQ.

This chain links TRBV19 with TRBJ1-5; TRBD1 matches 9 bases. The CDR3 loop spans 13 amino acids. Germline lookup yields CDR1 LNHDA and CDR2 SQIVND (reference sequence). Unmatched junction bases numbered 2, after V lost 4 bases and J lost 7 bases. The CDR3 region has the DNA TGTGCCAGTAGTACAACAGGGGGCCAGCCCCAGCATTTT. Amino acid sequence: CASSTTGGQPQHF. The full variable domain, in which reference TRBV19 and TRBJ1-5 provide the parts outside the CDR3, is DGGITQSPKYLFRKEGQNVTLSCEQNLNHDAMYWYRQDPGQGLRLIYYSQIVNDFQKGDIAEGYSVSREKKESFPLTVTSAQKNPTAFYLCASSTTGGQPQHFGDGTRLSIL.

This clonotype was seen a few times. The CDR3 region is CASTGGFDRDGYEQYF. The CDR3, as DNA: TGTGCCAGCACCGGGGGATTCGACAGGGATGGCTACGAGCAGTACTTC. J is TRBJ2-7 and V is TRBV6-2 or TRBV6-3; maybe TRBD1 (7 bases). CDR1 MNHEY and CDR2 SVGEGT come from the germline V gene. With 7 bases removed from V and 3 bases from J, the gap between germline ends came to 22 bases. The CDR3 has 16 residues.

The J gene is TRBJ2-2, the V gene TRBV7-2, with 8 bases aligning to TRBD2. CDR1 and CDR2 from the germline V gene are SGHTA and FQGNSA. This CDR3 contains 18 residues. After removal of 1 base from V and 4 bases from J, the junction contained 11 bases not matched to a gene. Written as DNA, the CDR3 is TGTGCCAGCAGCTTAGAATTAGGCAGCGGGAGCGGCACCGGGGAGCTGTTTTTT. It specifies CASSLELGSGSGTGELFF.

The chain has TRBV7-9 and TRBJ1-2, with D perhaps matching TRBD1 (5 bases). Trimming removed 6 bases from V and 4 bases from J, with 24 bases in between. CDR1 is SEHNR, CDR2 FQNEAQ, per germline (reference sequence). This CDR3 has 17 amino acids. CDR3: CASSSSNLIRGIYGYTF. For the CDR3, the DNA is TGTGCCAGCAGTTCCTCCAACCTGATTCGGGGGATCTATGGCTACACCTTC.

The rearrangement links TRBV6-6 to TRBJ2-7; possible D gene TRBD1, 6 bases. CDR1 is MNHNY, CDR2 SVGAGI, per germline (reference sequence). The CDR3 length is 13 residues. Deletions cut 10 bases from V and 6 bases from J, with 19 bases between. The DNA for the CDR3 is TGTGCCACCGTCCGGACAGTAAGTAGCGAGCAGTACTTC. It yields the protein CATVRTVSSEQYF.

This clonotype was seen a few times. The V gene is TRBV12-3 or TRBV12-4, the J gene TRBJ2-2; D is possibly TRBD1 or TRBD2 (6 bases each). This CDR3 has 19 residues. The V and J ends lost 6 bases and 4 bases respectively, with 27 bases between them. The CDR3 protein is CASSPGALRGSKGTGELFF. As DNA, the CDR3 is TGTGCCAGCAGCCCAGGGGCGTTGCGGGGTTCAAAGGGCACCGGGGAGCTGTTTTTT.

This clonotype has only a few counts. The chain links TRBV7-2 to TRBJ2-7; D might be TRBD1 (5 bases). Germline CDR1 is SGHTA and CDR2 is FQGNSA. The ends were cut back, 4 bases at V and 3 bases at J, with 13 bases in the middle. This CDR3 comprises 14 residues. In nucleotides, the CDR3 is TGTGCCAGCAGCTCGGACATAGATTTCTACGAGCAGTACTTC. Translation: CASSSDIDFYEQYF.

The chain is built from TRBV7-2 and TRBJ2-7, with 12 bases lining up with TRBD2. With V trimmed by 5 bases and J by 3 bases, 14 bases remained unmatched. This CDR3 is built from 18 residues. Germline CDR1 reads SGHTA; CDR2 reads FQGNSA. The CDR3 loop is CASSHPLLTSGRFYEQYF. The CDR3 DNA sequence: TGTGCCAGCAGCCACCCTCTTCTGACTAGCGGGAGATTCTACGAGCAGTACTTC.

The table lists this clonotype with many counts. The chain has TRBV7-2 and TRBJ2-4; D call uncertain. Deletions cut 2 bases from V and 5 bases from J, with 7 bases between. CDR1 is SGHTA and CDR2 is FQGNSA in the germline V gene. This CDR3 has 13 residues. The CDR3 loop is CASSLNAENIQYF. CDR3 in DNA: TGTGCCAGCAGCTTAAATGCTGAAAACATTCAGTACTTC. The variable domain in full, with the rest retrieved from reference TRBV7-2 and TRBJ2-4, is GAGVSQSPSNKVTEKGKDVELRCDPISGHTALYWYRQSLGQGLEFLIYFQGNSAPDKSGLPSDRFSAERTGGSVSTLTIQRTQQEDSAVYLCASSLNAENIQYFGAGTRLSVL.

This clonotype was seen a few times. This sequence joins TRBV6-6 and TRBJ2-7; 14 nucleotides align to TRBD2. Looked up from germline, CDR1 is MNHNY and CDR2 is SVGAGI (reference sequence). V lost 4 bases to trimming and J lost 4 bases; unmatched junction nucleotides: 3. This CDR3 has 15 amino acids. CDR3 sequence (DNA): TGTGCCAGCAGTTGGGGACTAGCGGGGGCGTACGAGCAGTACTTC. Amino acids: CASSWGLAGAYEQYF.

This clonotype was recorded a few times. The J gene is TRBJ1-2, the V gene TRBV10-3; D may be TRBD1 (6 bases). Germline lookup yields CDR1 ENHRY and CDR2 SYGVKD. The CDR3 totals 11 residues. Trimming left V 7 bases short and J 8 bases short, with 11 bases between. CDR3 sequence (DNA): TGTGCCATCAAAGACAGGCCCGGCTACACCTTC. Its protein is CAIKDRPGYTF.

This clonotype showed up just a few times. The V and J genes are TRBV7-8 and TRBJ2-7, with 7 bases lining up with TRBD1. The J segment lost 5 bases and the V segment lost 5 bases, leaving 12 bases of the junction unmatched. Germline V gene sequence: CDR1 SGHVS, CDR2 FQNEAQ. The length of the CDR3 is 15 residues. CDR3 in DNA: TGTGCCAGCAGCGGCCCAGGGACAGAGAACCACGAGCAGTACTTC. This sequence encodes CASSGPGTENHEQYF.

A few counts support this clonotype. This chain uses TRBV28 with TRBJ2-1, with a weak D call TRBD2 (5 bases). V was trimmed by 6 bases and J by 15 bases, leaving 21 bases between them. CDR1 and CDR2 from the germline V gene are MDHEN and SYDVKM. CDR3 length: 13 residues. The DNA of the CDR3 is TGTGCCAGCAGCCAATCTATGGACTTCGGGTGGTTCTTC. Translating it yields CASSQSMDFGWFF.

This clonotype was detected only a few times. The chain combines TRBV20-1 with TRBJ1-2; D call uncertain. This CDR3 has 12 amino acids. Trimming removed 0 bases from V and 14 bases from J, with 16 bases in between. Germline CDR1 is DFQATT and CDR2 is SNEGSKA (reference sequence). CDR3 in DNA: TGCAGTGCTAGAGATGGGCCGGGTTCAAGAACCTTC. Encoded protein: CSARDGPGSRTF.

This clonotype was observed a few times. This rearrangement joins TRBV7-6 to TRBJ1-1; a possible D gene is TRBD1 (5 bases). Looked up from germline, CDR1 is SGHVS and CDR2 is FNYEAQ. V lost 4 bases, J lost 0 bases, and 15 bases lay in between. The CDR3 is 16 residues long. CDR3 nucleotide sequence: TGTGCCAGCAGCTCGGGGGGTGGTAGAATGAACACTGAAGCTTTCTTT. Residues: CASSSGGGRMNTEAFF.

This chain uses TRBV6-5 with TRBJ2-3, with TRBD2 as a possible D gene (6 bases). The CDR3 loop spans 18 amino acids. Trimming took 0 bases from V and 4 from J, leaving 20 bases between them. From germline, CDR1 is MNHEY and CDR2 SVGAGI. CDR3 bases: TGTGCCAGCAGTTACTCGAGGGGTCGGCGGGGAGACCCAGATACGCAGTATTTT. Translated, it gives CASSYSRGRRGDPDTQYF.

This clonotype showed up just a few times. The rearrangement links TRBV6-1 to TRBJ2-1, with 10 bases identical to TRBD2. After removal of 6 bases from V and 2 bases from J, the junction contained 1 base not matched to a gene. In germline, CDR1 is MNHNS, CDR2 SASEGT. This CDR3 is 14 amino acids long. As DNA, the CDR3 is TGTGCCAGCAGGGGGACTAGCGCCTACAATGAGCAGTTCTTC. Its translation: CASRGTSAYNEQFF.

V and J are TRBV7-9 and TRBJ2-5, with D maybe TRBD2 (5 bases). The CDR3 covers 15 residues. Trimming cost V 5 bases and J 4 bases, with 17 bases left between them. Germline-derived CDR1 and CDR2 are SEHNR and FQNEAQ (reference sequence). CDR3 DNA: TGTGCCAGCAGCCGCCCGGGGAGAGCAGGAGAGACCCAGTACTTC. Amino acids: CASSRPGRAGETQYF.

The rearrangement links TRBV5-6 to TRBJ2-5, with 7 bases that match TRBD1. V shed 4 bases and J 5 bases; nucleotides not matched to a gene: 11. The CDR3 is 15 residues long. Germline loops: CDR1 SGHDT, CDR2 YYEEEE. The CDR3 loop reads CASSVGTARLETQYF. The CDR3 nucleotides are TGTGCCAGCAGCGTAGGGACAGCTCGTTTGGAGACCCAGTACTTC.

The V and J genes are TRBV4-1 and TRBJ2-2, with 12 bases fitting TRBD2. The CDR3 totals 15 residues. V was clipped by 4 bases and J by 4 bases; unmatched bases: 1. Germline loops: CDR1 MGHRA, CDR2 YSYEKL. CDR3 in DNA: TGCGCCAGCAGCCCGGGACTAGCGGGCACCGGGGAGCTGTTTTTT. Protein: CASSPGLAGTGELFF.

The genes are TRBV24-1 and TRBJ2-1; a possible D gene is TRBD2 (5 bases). The CDR3 consists of 13 residues. CDR1 is KGHDR and CDR2 is SFDVKD in the germline V gene. Deletions cut 3 bases from V and 9 bases from J, with 11 bases between. CDR3 nucleotides: TGTGCCACCAGTGATATAGCTAGCTTTGAGCAGTTCTTC. This codes for CATSDIASFEQFF.

This clonotype was detected a few times. The gene calls are TRBV7-8 and TRBJ1-5; TRBD1 is a possible D gene (6 bases). Per the germline V gene, CDR1 is SGHVS and CDR2 is FQNEAQ. Trimming removed 5 bases from V and 6 bases from J, with 29 bases in between. The CDR3 has 19 residues. The CDR3 DNA reads TGTGCCAGCAGCAGTAACAGGGAACTCGGACGGGATCTATCTCAGCCCCAGCATTTT. Residues: CASSSNRELGRDLSQPQHF. The full variable domain, completed using reference TRBV7-8 and TRBJ1-5, is GAGVSQSPRYKVAKRGQDVALRCDPISGHVSLFWYQQALGQGPEFLTYFQNEAQLDKSGLPSDRFFAERPEGSVSTLKIQRTQQEDSAVYLCASSSNRELGRDLSQPQHFGDGTRLSIL.